The 12 T cell receptor beta chains listed next were all sequenced from one sample in a study of cytomegalovirus exposure and HLA in healthy donors. Profiling relied on immunoSEQ multiplex PCR, and the TCRdb table lists in-frame clones only, not all of them. The sample lists under 200,000 clones, just under 90% occurring once. The material sequenced was PBMCs. These TCRs come from a woman under 30 in good health and CMV-seropositive.

The chain employs TRBV7-9 and TRBJ2-1; 12 bases are a match to TRBD2. The CDR3 has 15 residues. V trimming: 5 bases; J trimming: 3 bases; junction bases outside the gene matches: 2. Per germline, CDR1 SEHNR and CDR2 FQNEAQ (reference sequence). CDR3 sequence (DNA): TGTGCCAGCAGCAGGACTAGCGGGAACTACAATGAGCAGTTCTTC. It codes for CASSRTSGNYNEQFF. Based on the CDR3 plus reference TRBV7-9 and TRBJ2-1, the full variable domain is DTGVSQNPRHKITKRGQNVTFRCDPISEHNRLYWYRQTLGQGPEFLTYFQNEAQLEKSRLLSDRFSAERPKGSFSTLEIQRTEQGDSAMYLCASSRTSGNYNEQFFGPGTRLTVL.

J is TRBJ2-7 and V is TRBV18; TRBD2 might be the D (5 bases). The CDR3 length is 14 residues. The germline V gene has CDR1 KGHSH and CDR2 LQKENI. Trimming removed 1 base at V and 0 bases at J, with 7 bases between. The CDR3 protein is CASSPRGFSYEQYF. Here the CDR3 DNA reads TGTGCCAGCTCACCACGAGGGTTCTCCTACGAGCAGTACTTC.

The chain recombines TRBV2 with TRBJ2-1; 8 nucleotides align to TRBD1. The trim removed 6 bases at V and 1 base at J, leaving 5 bases unmatched. The CDR3 runs 15 residues. Germline CDR1 reads SNHLY; CDR2 reads FYNNEI. The CDR3 region has the DNA TGTGCCAGCAGGAACGACAGGGGATCCTACAATGAGCAGTTCTTC. Amino acids: CASRNDRGSYNEQFF.

J is TRBJ2-3 and V is TRBV5-4; a possible D gene is TRBD2 (5 bases). This CDR3 comprises 12 residues. The germline CDR1 and CDR2 sequences are SGHNT and YYREEE (reference sequence). V lost 4 bases, J lost 2 bases, and 5 bases lay in between. CDR3 sequence reads: CASSRDTDTQYF. The CDR3 coding sequence is TGTGCCAGCAGCCGGGACACAGATACGCAGTATTTT. Based on the CDR3 plus reference TRBV5-4 and TRBJ2-3, the full variable domain is ETGVTQSPTHLIKTRGQQVTLRCSSQSGHNTVSWYQQALGQGPQFIFQYYREEENGRGNFPPRFSGLQFPNYSSELNVNALELDDSALYLCASSRDTDTQYFGPGTRLTVL.

The rearrangement joins TRBV28 to TRBJ1-5; 8 bases are a match to TRBD1. CDR1 and CDR2 (germline): MDHEN, SYDVKM. J was trimmed by 2 bases and V by 6 bases; bases with no gene match: 6. CDR3 length equals 15 residues. CDR3 sequence (DNA): TGTGCCAGCAGCTCCGGACAGGGAGGCAATCAGCCCCAGCATTTT. Its protein product is CASSSGQGGNQPQHF.

This chain joins TRBV28 and TRBJ2-7; D may be TRBD1 (6 bases). The CDR3 totals 13 residues. Trimming cost V 10 bases and J 7 bases, with 20 bases left between them. CDR1 and CDR2 from the germline V gene are MDHEN and SYDVKM. CDR3 sequence: CATGTPNVREQYF. The CDR3 DNA sequence: TGTGCCACCGGGACACCCAACGTTCGAGAGCAGTACTTC. The full variable domain, rest sourced from reference TRBV28 and TRBJ2-7, is DVKVTQSSRYLVKRTGEKVFLECVQDMDHENMFWYRQDPGLGLRLIYFSYDVKMKEKGDIPEGYSVSREKKERFSLILESASTNQTSMYLCATGTPNVREQYFGPGTRLTVT.

The chain recombines TRBV19 with TRBJ2-1, with a possible D match to TRBD1 (6 bases). CDR1 and CDR2 (germline): LNHDA, SQIVND (reference sequence). Trimming took 0 bases from V and 6 from J, leaving 12 bases between them. The CDR3 is 15 residues long. The CDR3 loop is CASSIESGGSNEQFF. CDR3 DNA: TGTGCCAGTAGTATAGAGAGTGGGGGCTCCAATGAGCAGTTCTTC.

The V gene is TRBV7-9, the J gene TRBJ2-3, with 8 bases matching TRBD2. With V trimmed by 6 bases and J by 4 bases, 9 bases remained unmatched. This CDR3 is built from 15 residues. The V gene's germline CDR1 is SEHNR and CDR2 FQNEAQ (reference sequence). CDR3 loop: CASSPREGLADTQYF. CDR3 bases: TGTGCCAGCAGTCCCCGGGAGGGCCTCGCAGATACGCAGTATTTT.

The V call is TRBV29-1, the J call TRBJ2-1; TRBD1 aligns across 7 bases. Germline-derived CDR1 and CDR2 are SQVTM and ANQGSEA. Trimming at V came to 7 bases and at J to 7 bases, leaving 7 bases not matched to a gene. The length of the CDR3 is 12 residues. In DNA form, the CDR3 reads TGCAGCGCGGACAGGTTTGGAAATGAGCAGTTCTTC. Its translation: CSADRFGNEQFF.

This clone was detected only once. The V and J genes are TRBV30 and TRBJ2-1, with D tentatively TRBD1 (5 bases). CDR3 length: 13 amino acids. CDR1 is GTSNPN, CDR2 SVGIG, per germline (reference sequence). V shed 5 bases and J shed 3 bases, with 11 bases lying between them. CDR3 residues: CAWALQDYNEQFF. For the CDR3, the DNA is TGTGCCTGGGCCCTACAGGACTACAATGAGCAGTTCTTC. Supplemented by reference TRBV30 and TRBJ2-1, the full variable domain reads SQTIHQWPATLVQPVGSPLSLECTVEGTSNPNLYWYRQAAGRGLQLLFYSVGIGQISSEVPQNLSASRPQDRQFILSSKKLLLSDSGFYLCAWALQDYNEQFFGPGTRLTVL.

This rearrangement joins TRBV6-1 to TRBJ2-3; perhaps TRBD1 as D (6 bases). Germline V gene lookup returns CDR1 MNHNS and CDR2 SASEGT. The CDR3 contains 13 residues. V shed 8 bases and J shed 3 bases, with 12 bases lying between them. This chain's CDR3 is CASPNRETDTQYF. CDR3 nucleotides: TGTGCCAGCCCCAACAGGGAAACAGATACGCAGTATTTT.

The chain links TRBV5-1 to TRBJ2-2, with D tentatively TRBD2 (6 bases). V lost 4 bases to trimming and J lost 5 bases, with 12 bases between them. Germline CDR1 SGHRS, CDR2 YFSETQ. The CDR3 is 14 residues long. CDR3 nucleotides: TGCGCCAGCAGCCACATAGCGGAAACCGGGGAGCTGTTTTTT. It codes for CASSHIAETGELFF.